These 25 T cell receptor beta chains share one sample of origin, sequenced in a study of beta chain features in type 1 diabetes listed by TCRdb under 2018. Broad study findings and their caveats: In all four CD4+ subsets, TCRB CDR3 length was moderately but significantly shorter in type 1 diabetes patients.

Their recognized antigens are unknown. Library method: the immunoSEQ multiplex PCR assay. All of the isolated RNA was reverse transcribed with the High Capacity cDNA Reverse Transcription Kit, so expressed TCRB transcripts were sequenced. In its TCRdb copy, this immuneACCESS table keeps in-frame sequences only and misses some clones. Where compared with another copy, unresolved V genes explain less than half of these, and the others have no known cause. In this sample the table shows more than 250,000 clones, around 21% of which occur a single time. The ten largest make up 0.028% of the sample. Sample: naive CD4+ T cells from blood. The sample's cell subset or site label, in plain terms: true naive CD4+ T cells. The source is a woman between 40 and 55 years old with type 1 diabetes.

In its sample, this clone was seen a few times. In nucleotides, the CDR3 is TGCAGCGTTGAAAACTGGCAGGTTTACACTGAAGCTTTCTTT. Encoded protein: CSVENWQVYTEAFF. The V call is TRBV29-1, the J call TRBJ1-1, with D hard to call. Trimming shortened V by 2 bases and J by 3 bases, and 13 bases separated the two germline ends. Germline V gene sequence: CDR1 SQVTM, CDR2 ANQGSEA. CDR3 length: 14 residues.

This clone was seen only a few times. CDR3 sequence: CASSPGLAGVGNEQFF. CDR3 coding DNA: TGTGCCAGCTCCCCGGGACTAGCGGGAGTAGGCAATGAGCAGTTCTTC. The gene calls are TRBV18 and TRBJ2-1, with 14 positions matching TRBD2. The length of the CDR3 is 16 residues. Germline V gives CDR1 KGHSH, CDR2 LQKENI. J was trimmed by 6 bases and V by 6 bases; bases with no gene match: 7.

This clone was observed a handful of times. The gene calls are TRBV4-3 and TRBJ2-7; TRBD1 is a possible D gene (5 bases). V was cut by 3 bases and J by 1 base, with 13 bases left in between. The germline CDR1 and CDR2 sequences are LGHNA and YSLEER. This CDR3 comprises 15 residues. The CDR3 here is CASSHGTGRSYEQYF. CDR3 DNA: TGCGCCAGCAGCCACGGAACAGGACGATCCTACGAGCAGTACTTC.

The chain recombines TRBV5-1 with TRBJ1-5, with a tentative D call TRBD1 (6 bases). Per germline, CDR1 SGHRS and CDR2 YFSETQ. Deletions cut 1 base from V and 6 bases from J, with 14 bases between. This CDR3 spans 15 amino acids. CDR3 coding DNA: TGCGCCAGCAGCTTGACAGGCAGGGGTGGTCAGCCCCAGCATTTT. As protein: CASSLTGRGGQPQHF.

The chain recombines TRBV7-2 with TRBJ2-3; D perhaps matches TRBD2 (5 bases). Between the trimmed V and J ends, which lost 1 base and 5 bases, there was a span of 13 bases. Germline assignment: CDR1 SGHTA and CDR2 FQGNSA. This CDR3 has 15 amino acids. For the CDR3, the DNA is TGTGCCAGCAGCTTAGGCGGGCCTCTCAGAGATACGCAGTATTTT. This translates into CASSLGGPLRDTQYF.

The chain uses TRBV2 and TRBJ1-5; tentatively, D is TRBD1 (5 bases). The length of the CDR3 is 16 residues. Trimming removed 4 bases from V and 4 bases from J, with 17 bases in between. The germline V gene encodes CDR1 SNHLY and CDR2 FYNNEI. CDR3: CASSALEVRGNQPQHF. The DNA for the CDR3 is TGTGCCAGCAGTGCCCTTGAGGTTAGGGGAAATCAGCCCCAGCATTTT. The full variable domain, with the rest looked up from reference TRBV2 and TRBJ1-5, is EPEVTQTPSHQVTQMGQEVILRCVPISNHLYFYWYRQILGQKVEFLVSFYNNEISEKSEIFDDQFSVERPDGSNFTLKIRSTKLEDSAMYFCASSALEVRGNQPQHFGDGTRLSIL.

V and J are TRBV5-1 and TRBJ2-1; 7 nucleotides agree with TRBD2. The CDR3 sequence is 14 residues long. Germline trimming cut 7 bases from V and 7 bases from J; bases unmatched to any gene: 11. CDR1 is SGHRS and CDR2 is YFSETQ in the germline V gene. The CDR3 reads CASALPGAGNEQFF. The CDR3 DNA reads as TGCGCCAGCGCCCTCCCGGGAGCGGGGAATGAGCAGTTCTTC.

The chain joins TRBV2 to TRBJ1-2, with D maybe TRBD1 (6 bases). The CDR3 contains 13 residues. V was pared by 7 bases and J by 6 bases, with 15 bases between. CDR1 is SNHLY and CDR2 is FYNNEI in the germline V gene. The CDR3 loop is CASIQGWTHGYTF. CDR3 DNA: TGTGCCAGCATCCAGGGGTGGACCCATGGCTACACCTTC. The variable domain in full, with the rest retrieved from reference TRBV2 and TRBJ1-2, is EPEVTQTPSHQVTQMGQEVILRCVPISNHLYFYWYRQILGQKVEFLVSFYNNEISEKSEIFDDQFSVERPDGSNFTLKIRSTKLEDSAMYFCASIQGWTHGYTFGSGTRLTVV.

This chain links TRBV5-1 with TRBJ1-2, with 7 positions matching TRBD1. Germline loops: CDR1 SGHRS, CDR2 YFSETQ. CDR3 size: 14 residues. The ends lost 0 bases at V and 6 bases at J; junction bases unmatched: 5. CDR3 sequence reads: CASSLALQGNGYTF. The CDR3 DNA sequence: TGCGCCAGCAGCTTGGCTTTACAGGGGAATGGCTACACCTTC.

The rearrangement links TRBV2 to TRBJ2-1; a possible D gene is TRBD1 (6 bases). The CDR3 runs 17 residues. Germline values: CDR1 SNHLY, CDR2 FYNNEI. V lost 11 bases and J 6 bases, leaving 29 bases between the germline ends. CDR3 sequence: CAVSLLKQGLSGNEQFF. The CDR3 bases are TGTGCCGTATCCCTTCTCAAACAGGGCCTATCTGGCAATGAGCAGTTCTTC. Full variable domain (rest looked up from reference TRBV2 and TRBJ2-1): EPEVTQTPSHQVTQMGQEVILRCVPISNHLYFYWYRQILGQKVEFLVSFYNNEISEKSEIFDDQFSVERPDGSNFTLKIRSTKLEDSAMYFCAVSLLKQGLSGNEQFFGPGTRLTVL.

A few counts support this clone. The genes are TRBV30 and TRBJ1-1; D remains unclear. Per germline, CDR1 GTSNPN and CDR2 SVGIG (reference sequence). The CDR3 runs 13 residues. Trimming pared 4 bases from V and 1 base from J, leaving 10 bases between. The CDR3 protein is CAWIVAGNTEAFF. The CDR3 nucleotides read TGTGCCTGGATAGTGGCAGGGAACACTGAAGCTTTCTTT.

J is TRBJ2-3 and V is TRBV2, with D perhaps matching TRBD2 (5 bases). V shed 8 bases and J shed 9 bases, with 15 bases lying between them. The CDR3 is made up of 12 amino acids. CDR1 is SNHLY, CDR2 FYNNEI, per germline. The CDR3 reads CASFRTGETQYF. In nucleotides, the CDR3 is TGTGCCAGCTTCCGGACCGGGGAGACGCAGTATTTT.

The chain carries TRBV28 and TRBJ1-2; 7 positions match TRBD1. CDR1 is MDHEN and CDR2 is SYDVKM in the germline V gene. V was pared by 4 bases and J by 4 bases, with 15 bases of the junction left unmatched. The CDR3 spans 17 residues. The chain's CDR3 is CASSSKSWQGGTYGYTF. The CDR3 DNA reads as TGTGCCAGCAGTTCAAAGTCTTGGCAGGGGGGTACCTATGGCTACACCTTC.

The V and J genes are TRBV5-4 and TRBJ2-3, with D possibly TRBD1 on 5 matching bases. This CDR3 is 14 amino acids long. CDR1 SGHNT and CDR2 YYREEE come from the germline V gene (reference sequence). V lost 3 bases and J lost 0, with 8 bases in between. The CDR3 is CASSSRTSTDTQYF. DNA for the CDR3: TGTGCCAGCAGCTCCAGGACAAGCACAGATACGCAGTATTTT.

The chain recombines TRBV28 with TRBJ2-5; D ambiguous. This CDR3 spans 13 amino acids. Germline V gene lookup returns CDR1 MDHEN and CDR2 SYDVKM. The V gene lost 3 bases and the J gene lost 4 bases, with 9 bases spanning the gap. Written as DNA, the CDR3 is TGTGCCAGCAGTTTCCGCGGTATAGAGACCCAGTACTTC. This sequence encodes CASSFRGIETQYF.

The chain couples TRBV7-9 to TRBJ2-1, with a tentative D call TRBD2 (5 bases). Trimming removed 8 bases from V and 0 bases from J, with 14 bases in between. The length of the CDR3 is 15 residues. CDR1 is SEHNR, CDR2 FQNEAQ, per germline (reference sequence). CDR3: CASVLGESSYNEQFF. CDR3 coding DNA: TGTGCCAGCGTCCTCGGGGAGAGCTCCTACAATGAGCAGTTCTTC. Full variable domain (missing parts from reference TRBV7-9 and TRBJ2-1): DTGVSQNPRHKITKRGQNVTFRCDPISEHNRLYWYRQTLGQGPEFLTYFQNEAQLEKSRLLSDRFSAERPKGSFSTLEIQRTEQGDSAMYLCASVLGESSYNEQFFGPGTRLTVL.

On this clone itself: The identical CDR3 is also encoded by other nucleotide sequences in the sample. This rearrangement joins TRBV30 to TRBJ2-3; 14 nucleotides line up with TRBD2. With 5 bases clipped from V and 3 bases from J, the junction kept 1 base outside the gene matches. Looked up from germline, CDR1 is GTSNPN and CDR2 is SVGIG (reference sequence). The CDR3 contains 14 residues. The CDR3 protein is CAWGLAGGTDTQYF. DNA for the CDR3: TGTGCCTGGGGACTAGCGGGAGGTACAGATACGCAGTATTTT.

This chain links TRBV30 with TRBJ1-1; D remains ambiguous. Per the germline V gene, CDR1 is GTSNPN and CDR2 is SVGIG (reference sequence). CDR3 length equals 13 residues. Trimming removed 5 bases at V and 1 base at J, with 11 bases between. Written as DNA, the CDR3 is TGTGCCTGGGCTCGACTCTCGAACACTGAAGCTTTCTTT. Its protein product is CAWARLSNTEAFF.

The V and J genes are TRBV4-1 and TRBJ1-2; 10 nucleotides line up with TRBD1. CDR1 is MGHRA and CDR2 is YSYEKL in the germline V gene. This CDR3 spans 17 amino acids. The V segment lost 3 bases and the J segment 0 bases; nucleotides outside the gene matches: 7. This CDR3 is CASSQGQGQRANYGYTF. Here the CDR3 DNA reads TGCGCCAGCAGCCAGGGACAGGGGCAGAGAGCTAACTATGGCTACACCTTC.

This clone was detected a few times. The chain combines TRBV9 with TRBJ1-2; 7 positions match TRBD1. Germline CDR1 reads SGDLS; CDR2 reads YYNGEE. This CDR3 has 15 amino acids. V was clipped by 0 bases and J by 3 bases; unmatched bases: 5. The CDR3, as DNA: TGTGCCAGCAGCGTAGTACCAGGGGGAGACTATGGCTACACCTTC. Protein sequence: CASSVVPGGDYGYTF.

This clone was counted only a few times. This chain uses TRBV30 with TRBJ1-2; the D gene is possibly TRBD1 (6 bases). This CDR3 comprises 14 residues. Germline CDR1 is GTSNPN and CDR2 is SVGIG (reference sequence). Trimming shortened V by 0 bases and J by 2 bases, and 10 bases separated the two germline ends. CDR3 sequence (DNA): TGTGCCTGGAGTGTACAGGGTGCGAACTATGGCTACACCTTC. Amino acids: CAWSVQGANYGYTF.

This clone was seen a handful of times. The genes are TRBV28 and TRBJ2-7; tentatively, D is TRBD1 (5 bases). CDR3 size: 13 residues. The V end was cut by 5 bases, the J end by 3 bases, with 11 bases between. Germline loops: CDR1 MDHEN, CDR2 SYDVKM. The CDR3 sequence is CASSPGHLYEQYF. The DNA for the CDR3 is TGTGCCAGCAGTCCCGGACACCTCTACGAGCAGTACTTC.

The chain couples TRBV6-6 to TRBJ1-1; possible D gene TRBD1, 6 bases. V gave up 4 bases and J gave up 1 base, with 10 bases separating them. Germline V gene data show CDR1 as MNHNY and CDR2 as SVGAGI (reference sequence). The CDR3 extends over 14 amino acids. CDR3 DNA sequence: TGTGCCAGCAGTTTCAGGGGTAAGAACACTGAAGCTTTCTTT. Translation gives CASSFRGKNTEAFF.

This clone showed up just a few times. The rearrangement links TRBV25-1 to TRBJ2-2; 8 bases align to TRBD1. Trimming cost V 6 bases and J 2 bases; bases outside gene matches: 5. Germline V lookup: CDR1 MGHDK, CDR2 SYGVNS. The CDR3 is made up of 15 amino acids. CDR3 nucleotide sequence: TGTGCCAGCAGGACAGGGGCTCCCAACACCGGGGAGCTGTTTTTT. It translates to CASRTGAPNTGELFF.

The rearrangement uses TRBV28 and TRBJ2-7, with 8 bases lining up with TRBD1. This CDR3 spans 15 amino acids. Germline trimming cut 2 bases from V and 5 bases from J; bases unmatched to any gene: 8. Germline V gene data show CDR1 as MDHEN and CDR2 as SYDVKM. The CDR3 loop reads CASSLRQGARDEQYF. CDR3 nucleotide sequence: TGTGCCAGCAGTTTACGCCAGGGGGCTCGGGACGAGCAGTACTTC.